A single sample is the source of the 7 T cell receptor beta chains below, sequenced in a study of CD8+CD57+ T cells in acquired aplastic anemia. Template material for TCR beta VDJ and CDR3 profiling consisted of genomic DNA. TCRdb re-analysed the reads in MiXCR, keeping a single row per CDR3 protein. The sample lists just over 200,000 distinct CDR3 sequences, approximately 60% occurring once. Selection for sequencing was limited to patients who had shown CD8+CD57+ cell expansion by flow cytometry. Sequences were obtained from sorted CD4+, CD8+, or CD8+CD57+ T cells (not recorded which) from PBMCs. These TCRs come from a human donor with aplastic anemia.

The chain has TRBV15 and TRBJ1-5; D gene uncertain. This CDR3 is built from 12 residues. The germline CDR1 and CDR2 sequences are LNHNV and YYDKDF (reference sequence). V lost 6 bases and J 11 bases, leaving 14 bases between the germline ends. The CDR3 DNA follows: TGTGCCACCAGTAACGAGCAGACCGCCCAGCATTTT. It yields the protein CATSNEQTAQHF. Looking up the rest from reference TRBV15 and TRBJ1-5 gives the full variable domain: DAMVIQNPRYQVTQFGKPVTLSCSQTLNHNVMYWYQQKSSQAPKLLFHYYDKDFNNEADTPDNFQSRRPNTSFCFLDIRSPGLGDTAMYLCATSNEQTAQHFGDGTRLSIL.

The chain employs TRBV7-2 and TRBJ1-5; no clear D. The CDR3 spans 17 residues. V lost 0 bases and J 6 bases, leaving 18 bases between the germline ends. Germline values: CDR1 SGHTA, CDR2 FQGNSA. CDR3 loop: CASSLAALSSMPQPQHF. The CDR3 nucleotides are TGTGCCAGCAGCTTAGCCGCTTTATCCTCGATGCCTCAGCCCCAGCATTTT.

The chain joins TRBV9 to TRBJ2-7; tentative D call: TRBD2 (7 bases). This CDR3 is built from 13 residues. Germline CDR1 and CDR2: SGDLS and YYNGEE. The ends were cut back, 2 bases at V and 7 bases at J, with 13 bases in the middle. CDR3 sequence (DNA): TGTGCCAGCAGCGTGGGGGGGGCCGGGGAGCAGTACTTC. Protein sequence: CASSVGGAGEQYF.

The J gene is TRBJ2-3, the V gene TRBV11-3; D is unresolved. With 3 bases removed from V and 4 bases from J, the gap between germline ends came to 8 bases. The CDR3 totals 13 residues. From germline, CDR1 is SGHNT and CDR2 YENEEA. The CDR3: CASSFSLADTQYF. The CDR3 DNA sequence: TGTGCCAGCAGCTTCTCCCTAGCAGATACGCAGTATTTT.

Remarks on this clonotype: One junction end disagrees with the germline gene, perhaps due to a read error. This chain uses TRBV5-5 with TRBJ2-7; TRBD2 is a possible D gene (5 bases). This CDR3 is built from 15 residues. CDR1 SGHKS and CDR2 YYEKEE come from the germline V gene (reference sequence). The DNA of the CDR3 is TGTGCCGGCAGCTTGGTTCCACTAGAACAGTACGAGCAGTACTTC. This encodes CAGSLVPLEQYEQYF.

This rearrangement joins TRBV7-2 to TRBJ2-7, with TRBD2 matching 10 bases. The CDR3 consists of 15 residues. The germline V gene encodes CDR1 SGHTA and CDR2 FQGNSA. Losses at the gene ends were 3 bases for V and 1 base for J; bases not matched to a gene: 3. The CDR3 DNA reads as TGTGCCAGCAGCTTTACTAGCGGGACGTCCTACGAGCAGTACTTC. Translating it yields CASSFTSGTSYEQYF.

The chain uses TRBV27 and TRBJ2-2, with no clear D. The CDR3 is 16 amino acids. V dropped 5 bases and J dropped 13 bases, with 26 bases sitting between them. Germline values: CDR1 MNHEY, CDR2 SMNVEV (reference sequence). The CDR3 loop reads CASSRSLGTFLEWLFF. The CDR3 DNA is TGTGCCAGCAGTAGGAGCCTCGGTACTTTTCTCGAATGGCTGTTTTTT.